In its sample, the clone carrying this T cell receptor (beta chain) was seen once. This entry is derived from a study of cytomegalovirus exposure and HLA in healthy donors. The V gene's germline CDR1 is LGHNA and CDR2 YSLEER. The CDR3 is 13 amino acids. With 3 bases removed from V and 3 bases from J, the gap between germline ends came to 5 bases. Both 60 Vbeta primers and 13 Jbeta primers went into the PCR. Using immunoSEQ multiplex PCR, the repertoire was profiled, and TCRdb retains in-frame clones only, with some absent. This sample yields around 200,000 clones, of which 77% are seen a single time; roughly 2.5% belongs to the top ten.

This clonotype originated in a woman aged 55-70 years in good health and CMV-seropositive. This sequence joins TRBV4-3 and TRBJ2-2; TRBD1 is a possible D gene (5 bases). Sequencing was done on a sample of PBMCs. CDR3 protein: CASSHRDTGELFF. CDR3 DNA: TGCGCCAGCAGCCACAGGGACACCGGGGAGCTGTTTTTT.